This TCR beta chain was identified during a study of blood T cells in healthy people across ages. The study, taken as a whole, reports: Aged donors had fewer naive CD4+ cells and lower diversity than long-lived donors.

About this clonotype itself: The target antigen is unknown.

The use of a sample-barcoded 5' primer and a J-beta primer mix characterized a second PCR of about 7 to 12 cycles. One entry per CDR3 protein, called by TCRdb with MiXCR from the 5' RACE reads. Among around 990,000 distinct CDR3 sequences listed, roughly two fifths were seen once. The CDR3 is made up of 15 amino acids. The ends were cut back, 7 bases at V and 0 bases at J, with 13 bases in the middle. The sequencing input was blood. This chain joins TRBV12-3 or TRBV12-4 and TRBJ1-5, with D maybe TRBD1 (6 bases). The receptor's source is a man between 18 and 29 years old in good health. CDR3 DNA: TGTGCCAGCATGAGGGACACCAGTAGCAATCAGCCCCAGCATTTT. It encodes CASMRDTSSNQPQHF.